Listed here are 5 T cell receptor beta chains from one sample, sequenced in a study of lymphopenia after photon versus proton radiotherapy. Method: immunoSEQ multiplex PCR; TCRdb's copy keeps in-frame clones and lacks some. The sample has roughly 18,000 clones, roughly nine tenths seen once. Here the sequenced sample was peripheral blood, taken from a patient treated with proton-based radiotherapy. The receptors were sampled from a man in his 70s with pancreatic cancer.

The CDR3 loop reads CASSQGTWGEGSTEAFF. DNA of the CDR3: TGCGCCAGCAGCCAAGGCACCTGGGGGGAGGGGAGCACTGAAGCTTTCTTT. The chain carries TRBV4-1 and TRBJ1-1; possible D gene TRBD1, 5 bases. Germline CDR1 and CDR2: MGHRA and YSYEKL. This CDR3 contains 17 residues. V lost 1 base, J lost 4 bases, and 19 bases lay in between.

V usage is TRBV19 and J usage is TRBJ1-3; a weak D match, TRBD1 (5 bases). The CDR3 extends over 13 amino acids. Germline CDR1 LNHDA, CDR2 SQIVND (reference sequence). V was clipped by 5 bases and J by 4 bases, with 9 bases between them. CDR3 loop: CASSANRGNTIYF. CDR3 bases: TGTGCCAGTAGTGCGAACAGGGGAAACACCATATATTTT.

The chain combines TRBV9 with TRBJ1-1, with 9 bases that match TRBD1. Germline-derived CDR1 and CDR2 are SGDLS and YYNGEE. V gave up 3 bases and J gave up 2 bases; unmatched junction bases: 8. The CDR3 has 16 amino acids. CDR3 amino acids: CASSAPRTGVNTEAFF. DNA of the CDR3: TGTGCCAGCAGCGCGCCGAGGACAGGGGTTAACACTGAAGCTTTCTTT.

V gene TRBV5-1 combines with J gene TRBJ1-5; possibly TRBD1 for D (6 bases). This CDR3 is 13 amino acids long. Trimming cost V 4 bases and J 6 bases, with 11 bases left between them. Per the germline V gene, CDR1 is SGHRS and CDR2 is YFSETQ. The CDR3 here is CASSPGGAQPQHF. In nucleotides, the CDR3 is TGCGCCAGCAGCCCGGGGGGGGCTCAGCCCCAGCATTTT.

V is TRBV10-3 and J is TRBJ2-7, with D perhaps TRBD2 (5 bases). The V and J ends lost 0 bases and 3 bases respectively, with 12 bases between them. CDR1 is ENHRY, CDR2 SYGVKD, per germline. The CDR3 sequence is 15 residues long. CDR3 residues: CAISESTQRNYEQYF. The CDR3 region has the DNA TGTGCCATCAGTGAGTCGACCCAGCGGAACTACGAGCAGTACTTC.